The source of this T cell receptor (beta chain) is a study of blood T cell repertoires in COVID-19. The repertoire was sequenced with immunoSEQ multiplex PCR; TCRdb's copy has only in-frame clones and lacks some. The table lists about 250,000 clones, approximately 86% of them singletons, with about 1.6% in the top ten. The ends were cut back, 4 bases at V and 4 bases at J, with 18 bases in the middle. Germline CDR1 is SGHTA and CDR2 is FQGNSA. The CDR3 consists of 16 residues. This chain joins TRBV7-2 and TRBJ2-3; possibly TRBD2 for D (5 bases). This TCR derives from a woman between 45 and 60 years old who had recovered from COVID-19. The sequenced sample consisted of PBMCs or T cells enriched from blood (not recorded which). CDR3 in amino acids: CASSSFGGSTADTQYF. CDR3 sequence (DNA): TGTGCCAGCAGCTCGTTTGGCGGGTCTACCGCAGATACGCAGTATTTT.